These 10 T cell receptor beta chains share one sample of origin, sequenced in a study of beta chain features in type 1 diabetes (dated by TCRdb to between 2018 and 2020). Library preparation was by the immunoSEQ multiplex PCR assay. The entire amount of isolated RNA was reverse transcribed using the High Capacity cDNA Reverse Transcription Kit, so the sequenced TCRB transcripts were expressed ones. Here the immuneACCESS table is served through TCRdb, limited to in-frame sequences with V and J called. Missing clones are a known gap in these copies; in checked studies unresolved V genes cover under half, and the rest lacks a known reason. The sample yields 300,000 or so clones; 6.5% to 10% were counted once. Of the sample, 0.44% falls within the top ten clones. Sequencing used central memory CD4+ T cells from blood. The receptors were gathered from a woman between 18 and 29 years old in good health.

This clone was picked up a small number of times. The genes are TRBV6-5 and TRBJ2-7; D not certain. V dropped 2 bases and J dropped 1 base, with 9 bases sitting between them. Germline CDR1 is MNHEY and CDR2 is SVGAGI. The CDR3 length is 14 residues. The CDR3 DNA follows: TGTGCCAGCAGTTACGGGCAGGTTTCCTACGAGCAGTACTTC. Residues: CASSYGQVSYEQYF.

This clone has only a few counts. CDR3 bases: TGCAGCGTGTGGTGGATCGGGGAAAAACTGTTTTTT. This gives the protein CSVWWIGEKLFF. This rearrangement joins TRBV29-1 to TRBJ1-4; D is undetermined. V was cut by 6 bases and J by 8 bases, with 13 bases left in between. There are 12 residues in the CDR3. The V gene's germline CDR1 is SQVTM and CDR2 ANQGSEA.

V gene TRBV9 combines with J gene TRBJ2-1; D might be TRBD2 (5 bases). There are 12 residues in the CDR3. CDR1 and CDR2 from the germline V gene are SGDLS and YYNGEE. Trimming took 8 bases from V and 8 from J, leaving 14 bases between them. The CDR3 bases are TGTGCCAGTAGTACTAGTCTATATGAGCAGTTCTTC. It translates to CASSTSLYEQFF.

This clone was seen ten or more times. The CDR3 protein is CASRRSYEQYF. For the CDR3, the DNA is TGTGCCAGCAGACGCTCCTACGAGCAGTACTTC. The J gene is TRBJ2-7, the V gene TRBV14; D is undetermined. The CDR3 length is 11 residues. Trimming took 6 bases from V and 0 from J, leaving 3 bases between them. Germline CDR1 reads SGHDN; CDR2 reads FVKESK.

This clone was observed a handful of times. The chain uses TRBV6-6 and TRBJ2-7, with 11 bases aligning to TRBD2. Germline lookup yields CDR1 MNHNY and CDR2 SVGAGI (reference sequence). V shed 7 bases and J 1 base; nucleotides not matched to a gene: 9. The CDR3 is 16 residues long. This CDR3 reads CASNLRASGRSYEQYF. The DNA for the CDR3 is TGTGCCAGCAATTTACGCGCTAGCGGGAGGTCCTACGAGCAGTACTTC.

This clone has a handful of counts. This sequence joins TRBV14 and TRBJ2-3; D perhaps matches TRBD1 (6 bases). Trimming removed 5 bases from V and 5 bases from J, with 23 bases in between. Germline CDR1 and CDR2: SGHDN and FVKESK. The CDR3 length is 17 residues. The CDR3 loop is CASSTRGFIFNRDTQYF. The DNA for the CDR3 is TGTGCCAGCAGCACCAGGGGATTTATTTTTAACAGAGATACGCAGTATTTT.

This clone occurred a few times. The chain is built from TRBV4-3 and TRBJ2-1, with no clear D. This CDR3 spans 11 amino acids. CDR1 is LGHNA, CDR2 YSLEER, per germline. V shed 0 bases and J shed 10 bases, with 4 bases lying between them. The CDR3 region has the DNA TGCGCCAGCAGCCAAGATCGGGAGCAGTTCTTC. Amino acids: CASSQDREQFF.

The rearrangement links TRBV10-2 to TRBJ2-7; no firm D call. The CDR3 is 15 residues long. With 4 bases removed from V and 3 bases from J, the gap between germline ends came to 16 bases. The germline CDR1 and CDR2 sequences are WSHSY and SAAADI. The CDR3 here is CASSGVTTSLYEQYF. For the CDR3, the DNA is TGCGCCAGCAGTGGTGTCACGACCTCTCTCTACGAGCAGTACTTC.

Notes on this clone: Other nucleotide sequences from this sample produce the same CDR3. The CDR3 is CASSVGASGSYEQYF. The CDR3 region has the DNA TGTGCCAGCAGCGTAGGGGCTAGCGGGAGTTACGAGCAGTACTTC. The V and J genes are TRBV9 and TRBJ2-7; 10 bases map to TRBD2. CDR3 length: 15 residues. With V trimmed by 0 bases and J by 4 bases, 4 bases remained unmatched. Per the germline V gene, CDR1 is SGDLS and CDR2 is YYNGEE.

CDR3 sequence (DNA): TGCAGCGTGTGGGGACAGAACTACGAGCAGTACTTC. Translation gives CSVWGQNYEQYF. The rearrangement uses TRBV29-1 and TRBJ2-7; 7 nucleotides line up with TRBD1. The CDR3 loop spans 12 amino acids. The germline gives CDR1 SQVTM, CDR2 ANQGSEA. Losses at the gene ends were 6 bases for V and 3 bases for J; bases not matched to a gene: 5.